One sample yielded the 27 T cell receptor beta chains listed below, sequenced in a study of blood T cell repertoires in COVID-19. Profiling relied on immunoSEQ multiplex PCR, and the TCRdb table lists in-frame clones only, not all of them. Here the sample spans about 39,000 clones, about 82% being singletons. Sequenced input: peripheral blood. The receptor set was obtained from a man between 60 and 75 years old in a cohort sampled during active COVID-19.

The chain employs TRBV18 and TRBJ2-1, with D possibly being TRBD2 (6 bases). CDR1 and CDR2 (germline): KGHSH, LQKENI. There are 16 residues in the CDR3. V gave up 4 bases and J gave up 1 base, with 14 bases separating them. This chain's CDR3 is CASSRPPLASYNEQFF. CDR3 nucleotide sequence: TGTGCCAGCTCACGACCGCCACTAGCATCCTACAATGAGCAGTTCTTC.

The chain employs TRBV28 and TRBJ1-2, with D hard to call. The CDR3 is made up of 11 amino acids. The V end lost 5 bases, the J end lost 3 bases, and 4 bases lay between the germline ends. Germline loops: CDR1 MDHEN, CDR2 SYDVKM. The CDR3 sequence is CASSQDYGYTF. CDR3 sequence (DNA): TGTGCCAGCAGTCAGGACTATGGCTACACCTTC.

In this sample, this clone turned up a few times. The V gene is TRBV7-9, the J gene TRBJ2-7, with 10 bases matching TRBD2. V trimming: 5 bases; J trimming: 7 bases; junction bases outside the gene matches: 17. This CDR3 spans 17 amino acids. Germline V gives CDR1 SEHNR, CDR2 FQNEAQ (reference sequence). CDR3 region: CASSPEASGRIVREQYF. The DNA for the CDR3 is TGTGCCAGCAGCCCCGAAGCTAGCGGGAGAATAGTGCGGGAGCAGTACTTC.

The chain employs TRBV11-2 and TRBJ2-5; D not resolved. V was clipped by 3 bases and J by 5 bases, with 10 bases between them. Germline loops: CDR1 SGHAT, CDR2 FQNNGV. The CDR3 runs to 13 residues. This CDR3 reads CASSFELRETQYF. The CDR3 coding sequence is TGTGCCAGCAGCTTCGAGTTACGGGAGACCCAGTACTTC.

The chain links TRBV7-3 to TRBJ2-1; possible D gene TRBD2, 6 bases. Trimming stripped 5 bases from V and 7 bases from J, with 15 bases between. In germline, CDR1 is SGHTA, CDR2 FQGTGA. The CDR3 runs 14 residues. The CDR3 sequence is CASSPDSGRNEQFF. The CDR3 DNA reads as TGTGCCAGCAGCCCCGACTCCGGGAGAAATGAGCAGTTCTTC.

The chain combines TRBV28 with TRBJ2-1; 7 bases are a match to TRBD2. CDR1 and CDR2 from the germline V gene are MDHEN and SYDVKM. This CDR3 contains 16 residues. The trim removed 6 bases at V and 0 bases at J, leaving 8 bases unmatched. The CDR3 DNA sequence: TGTGCCAGCAGCAATATAGCGGGCAGCTCCTACAATGAGCAGTTCTTC. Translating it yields CASSNIAGSSYNEQFF. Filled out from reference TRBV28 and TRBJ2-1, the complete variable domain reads DVKVTQSSRYLVKRTGEKVFLECVQDMDHENMFWYRQDPGLGLRLIYFSYDVKMKEKGDIPEGYSVSREKKERFSLILESASTNQTSMYLCASSNIAGSSYNEQFFGPGTRLTVL.

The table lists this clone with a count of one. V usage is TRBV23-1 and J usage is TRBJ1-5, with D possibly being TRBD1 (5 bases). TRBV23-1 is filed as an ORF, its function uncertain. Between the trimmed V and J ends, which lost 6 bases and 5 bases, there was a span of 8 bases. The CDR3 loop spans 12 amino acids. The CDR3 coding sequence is TGCGCCAGCAGGACAGATGATCAGCCCCAGCATTTT. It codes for CASRTDDQPQHF.

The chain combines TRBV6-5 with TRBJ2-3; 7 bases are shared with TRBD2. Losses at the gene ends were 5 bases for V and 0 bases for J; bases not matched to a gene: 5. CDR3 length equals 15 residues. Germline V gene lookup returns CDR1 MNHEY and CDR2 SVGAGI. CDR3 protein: CASSLSGGSTDTQYF. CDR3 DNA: TGTGCCAGCAGTCTATCCGGGGGGAGCACAGATACGCAGTATTTT.

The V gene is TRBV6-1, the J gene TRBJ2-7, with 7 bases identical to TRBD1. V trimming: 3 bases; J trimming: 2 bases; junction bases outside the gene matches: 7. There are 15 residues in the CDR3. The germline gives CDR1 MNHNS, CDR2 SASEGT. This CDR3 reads CASSEYGTATYEQYF. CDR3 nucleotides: TGTGCCAGCAGTGAGTATGGGACAGCCACCTACGAGCAGTACTTC.

The CDR3 nucleotides are TGTGCCAGCAGCTTAGTAGGGACAGGAAACACTGAAGCTTTCTTT. This codes for CASSLVGTGNTEAFF. The chain employs TRBV7-2 and TRBJ1-1; 8 bases are a match to TRBD1. The V gene's germline CDR1 is SGHTA and CDR2 FQGNSA. The CDR3 has 15 residues. J lost 2 bases, V lost 1 base, and 3 bases had no gene match.

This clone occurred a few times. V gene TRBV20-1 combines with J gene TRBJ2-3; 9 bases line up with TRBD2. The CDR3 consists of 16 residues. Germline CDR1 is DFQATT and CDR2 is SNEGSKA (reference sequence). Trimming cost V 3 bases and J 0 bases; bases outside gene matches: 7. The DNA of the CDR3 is TGCAGTGCTAGTACTATCACTAGCGGGAGCACAGATACGCAGTATTTT. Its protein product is CSASTITSGSTDTQYF.

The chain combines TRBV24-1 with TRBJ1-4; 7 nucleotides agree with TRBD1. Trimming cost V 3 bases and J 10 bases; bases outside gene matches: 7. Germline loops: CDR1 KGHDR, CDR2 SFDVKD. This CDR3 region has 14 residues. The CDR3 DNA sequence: TGTGCCACCAGTGATGGGACAGCTGGTGGAAAACTGTTTTTT. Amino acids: CATSDGTAGGKLFF.

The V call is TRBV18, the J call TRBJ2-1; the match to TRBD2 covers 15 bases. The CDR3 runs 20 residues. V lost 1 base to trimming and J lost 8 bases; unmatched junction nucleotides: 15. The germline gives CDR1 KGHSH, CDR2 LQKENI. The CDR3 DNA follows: TGTGCCAGCTCACCACTGGGACTAGCGGGAGGTTCTCCCCTTTCTTATGAGCAGTTCTTC. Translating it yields CASSPLGLAGGSPLSYEQFF.

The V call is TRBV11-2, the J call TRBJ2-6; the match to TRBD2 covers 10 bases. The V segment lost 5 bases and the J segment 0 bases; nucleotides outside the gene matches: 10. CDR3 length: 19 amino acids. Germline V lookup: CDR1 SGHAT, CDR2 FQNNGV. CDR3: CASSRKVAGGSSGANVLTF. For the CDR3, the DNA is TGTGCCAGCAGCCGAAAGGTAGCGGGAGGAAGCTCTGGGGCCAACGTCCTGACTTTC.

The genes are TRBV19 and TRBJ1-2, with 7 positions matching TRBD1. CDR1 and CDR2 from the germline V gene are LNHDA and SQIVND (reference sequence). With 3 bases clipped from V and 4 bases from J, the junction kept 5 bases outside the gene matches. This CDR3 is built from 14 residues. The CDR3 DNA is TGTGCCAGTAGTATTGGGGACAGTCTCTATGGCTACACCTTC. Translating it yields CASSIGDSLYGYTF.

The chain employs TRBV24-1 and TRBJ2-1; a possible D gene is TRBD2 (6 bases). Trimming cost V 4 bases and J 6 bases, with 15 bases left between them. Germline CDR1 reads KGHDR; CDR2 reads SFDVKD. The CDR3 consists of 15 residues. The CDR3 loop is CATSDPGLPSNEQFF. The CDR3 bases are TGTGCCACCAGTGACCCGGGACTCCCCTCCAATGAGCAGTTCTTC.

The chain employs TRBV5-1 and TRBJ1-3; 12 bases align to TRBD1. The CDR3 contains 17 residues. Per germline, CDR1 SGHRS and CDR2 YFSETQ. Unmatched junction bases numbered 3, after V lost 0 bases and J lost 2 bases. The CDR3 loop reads CASSLGGTGGTGNTIYF. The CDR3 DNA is TGCGCCAGCAGCTTGGGCGGGACAGGGGGCACTGGAAACACCATATATTTT.

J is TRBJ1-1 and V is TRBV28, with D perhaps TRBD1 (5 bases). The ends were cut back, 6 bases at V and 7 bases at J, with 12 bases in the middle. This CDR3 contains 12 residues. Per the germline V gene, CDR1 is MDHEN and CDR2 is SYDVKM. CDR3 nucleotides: TGTGCCAGCAGCCAGGGCGTTTATGAAGCTTTCTTT. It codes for CASSQGVYEAFF.

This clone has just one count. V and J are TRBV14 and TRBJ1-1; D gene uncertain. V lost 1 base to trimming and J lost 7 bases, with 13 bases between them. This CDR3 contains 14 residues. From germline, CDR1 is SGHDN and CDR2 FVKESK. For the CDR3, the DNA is TGTGCCAGCAGCCAAGTGAAAACGCTCGGTGAAGCTTTCTTT. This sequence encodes CASSQVKTLGEAFF.

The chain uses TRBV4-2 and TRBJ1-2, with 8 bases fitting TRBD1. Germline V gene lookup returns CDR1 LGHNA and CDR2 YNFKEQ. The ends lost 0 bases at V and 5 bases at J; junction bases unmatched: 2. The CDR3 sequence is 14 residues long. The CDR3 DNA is TGTGCCAGCAGCCAAGATACAGGGGGGTATGGCTACACCTTC. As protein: CASSQDTGGYGYTF.

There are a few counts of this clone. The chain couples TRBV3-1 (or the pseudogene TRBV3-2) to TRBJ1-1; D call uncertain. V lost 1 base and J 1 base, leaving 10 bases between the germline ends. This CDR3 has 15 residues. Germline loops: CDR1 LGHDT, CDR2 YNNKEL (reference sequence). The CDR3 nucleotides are TGTGCCAGCAGCCAAGCGGCACCGGGGAACACTGAAGCTTTCTTT. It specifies CASSQAAPGNTEAFF.

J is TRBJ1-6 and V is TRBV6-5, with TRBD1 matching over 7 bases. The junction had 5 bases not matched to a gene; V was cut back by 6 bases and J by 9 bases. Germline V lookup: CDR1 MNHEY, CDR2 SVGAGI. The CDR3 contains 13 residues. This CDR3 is CASRKTGSSPLHF. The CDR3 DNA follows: TGTGCCAGCAGAAAGACAGGGAGTTCACCCCTCCACTTT.

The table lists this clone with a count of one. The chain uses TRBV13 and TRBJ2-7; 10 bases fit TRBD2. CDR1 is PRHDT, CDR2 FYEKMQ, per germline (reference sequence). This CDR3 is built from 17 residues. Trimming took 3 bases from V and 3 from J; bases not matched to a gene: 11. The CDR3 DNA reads TGTGCCAGCAGCTTGGGGGCCACTAGCGGGGTTGACTACGAGCAGTACTTC. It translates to CASSLGATSGVDYEQYF.

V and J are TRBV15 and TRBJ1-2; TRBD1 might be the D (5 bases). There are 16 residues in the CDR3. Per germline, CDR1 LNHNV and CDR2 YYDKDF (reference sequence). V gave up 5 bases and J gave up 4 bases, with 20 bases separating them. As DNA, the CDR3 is TGTGCCACCAGCCCCAACCGACAGCCGTCGGGCTATGGCTACACCTTC. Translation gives CATSPNRQPSGYGYTF.

CDR3 sequence (DNA): TGTGCCATCAGCCAGCGGGAGTGGAATGAGCAGTTCTTC. This translates into CAISQREWNEQFF. This chain joins TRBV10-3 and TRBJ2-1, with TRBD2 matching over 8 bases. Germline V gene sequence: CDR1 ENHRY, CDR2 SYGVKD. This CDR3 comprises 13 residues. V shed 6 bases and J 7 bases; nucleotides not matched to a gene: 5.

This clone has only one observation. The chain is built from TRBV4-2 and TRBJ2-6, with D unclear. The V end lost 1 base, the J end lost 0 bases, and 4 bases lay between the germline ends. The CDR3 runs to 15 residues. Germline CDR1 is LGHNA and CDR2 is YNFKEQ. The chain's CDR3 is CASSQGYSGANVLTF. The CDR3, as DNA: TGTGCCAGCAGCCAAGGCTACTCTGGGGCCAACGTCCTGACTTTC.

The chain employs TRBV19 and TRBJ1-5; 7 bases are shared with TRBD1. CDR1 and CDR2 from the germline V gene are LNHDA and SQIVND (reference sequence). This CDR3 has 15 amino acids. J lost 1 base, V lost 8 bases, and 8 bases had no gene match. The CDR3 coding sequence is TGTGCCAGTGGTGCCGACAGGGCCAGCAATCAGCCCCAGCATTTT. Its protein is CASGADRASNQPQHF.